This T cell receptor beta chain was found in a study of circulating and synovial CD4+ cells in juvenile arthritis. Whole-study results and caveats: These blood cells shared more CDR3 sequences with synovium than bulk blood. Traditional Vbeta family usage analysis missed the pathogenic-like versus bulk difference. Shared-clonotype fractions with synovium likely underestimate full repertoire overlap.

This clone was counted between two and nine times. The antigen is not known. CDR3 length: 11 amino acids. Between the trimmed V and J ends, which lost 3 bases and 5 bases, there was a span of 5 bases. CDR1 DFQATT and CDR2 SNEGSKA come from the germline V gene (reference sequence). Donors were patients with active juvenile idiopathic arthritis. This table comes from immunoSEQ multiplex PCR, and its TCRdb copy is limited to in-frame clones, with some not included. The data show about 36,000 clones, with about 94% seen just once and roughly 0.7% held by the top ten. The clonotype originates from a human donor with juvenile idiopathic arthritis. The rearrangement links TRBV20-1 to TRBJ1-3; D perhaps matches TRBD1 (5 bases). The source material was CD4+ T cells from blood. The CDR3 DNA follows: TGCAGTGCTAGGGGGCGAAACACCATATATTTT. This translates into CSARGRNTIYF.